Listed here are 22 T cell receptor beta chains from one sample, sequenced in a study of blood T cell repertoires in COVID-19. Some clones are missing from TCRdb's copy, which holds only in-frame ones; the method was immunoSEQ multiplex PCR. This sample carries 250,000 to 350,000 clones, around 89% of them seen once, and the ten largest clones take 6.3%. The sample consisted of peripheral blood. These receptors were taken from a woman aged 45-59 years with COVID-19, enrolled during active disease.

The V gene is TRBV5-1, the J gene TRBJ2-7; D possibly corresponds to TRBD1 (6 bases). This CDR3 is 14 amino acids long. Germline-derived CDR1 and CDR2 are SGHRS and YFSETQ. Trimming pared 4 bases from V and 7 bases from J, leaving 18 bases between. CDR3 sequence (DNA): TGCGCCAGCAGCAGAAACCGGGACACTCTGGAGCAGTACTTC. Translating gives CASSRNRDTLEQYF.

The V gene is TRBV10-3, the J gene TRBJ1-5; D uncertain. Germline-derived CDR1 and CDR2 are ENHRY and SYGVKD. The CDR3 extends over 15 amino acids. V was trimmed by 6 bases and J by 5 bases, leaving 17 bases between them. The CDR3 DNA reads as TGTGCCATCAGCCCCGGCAGCAAAAGCGATCAGCCCCAGCATTTT. Its protein is CAISPGSKSDQPQHF.

The chain combines TRBV28 with TRBJ1-1; tentatively, D is TRBD1 (6 bases). Trimming took off 5 bases at V and 8 bases at J, with 24 bases between the two ends. From germline, CDR1 is MDHEN and CDR2 SYDVKM. The CDR3 has 16 residues. DNA for the CDR3: TGTGCCAGCAGTCCCTACTCCCTTGGGGGCGACCACGAAGCTTTCTTT. Translated, it gives CASSPYSLGGDHEAFF.

Here the CDR3 reads CASSDRPYYPANTDTQYF. CDR3 coding DNA: TGTGCCAGCAGTGACCGTCCTTACTATCCGGCAAACACAGATACGCAGTATTTT. The chain is built from TRBV6-4 and TRBJ2-3, with D hard to call. Trimming took off 2 bases at V and 2 bases at J, with 20 bases between the two ends. Germline assignment: CDR1 MRHNA and CDR2 SNTAGT. The CDR3 is 18 amino acids.

The V gene is TRBV19, the J gene TRBJ1-2; 10 nucleotides agree with TRBD1. Losses at the gene ends were 3 bases for V and 3 bases for J; bases not matched to a gene: 4. Germline assignment: CDR1 LNHDA and CDR2 SQIVND (reference sequence). The CDR3 consists of 15 residues. The CDR3 nucleotides are TGTGCCAGTAGTATTGGACAGGGGGGTCACTATGGCTACACCTTC. This encodes CASSIGQGGHYGYTF.

CDR3 protein: CAWSGGYSYEQYF. CDR3 DNA: TGTGCCTGGAGTGGAGGATACTCCTACGAGCAGTACTTC. V gene TRBV30 combines with J gene TRBJ2-7; D is ambiguous. In germline, CDR1 is GTSNPN, CDR2 SVGIG (reference sequence). There are 13 residues in the CDR3. Trimming removed 1 base from V and 0 bases from J, with 7 bases in between.

This clone appeared a single time. The V call is TRBV27, the J call TRBJ1-2; weak D call: TRBD1 (5 bases). The V end lost 2 bases, the J end lost 4 bases, and 20 bases lay between the germline ends. CDR3 length equals 17 residues. Germline lookup yields CDR1 MNHEY and CDR2 SMNVEV (reference sequence). Here the CDR3 DNA reads TGTGCCAGCAGTTTAGGAGTGGCCCTGCGGGGGTTCTATGGCTACACCTTC. Translation gives CASSLGVALRGFYGYTF.

CDR3 coding DNA: TGTGCCAGCCTTCCCCAACGGGACAGGCTCTATGGCTACACCTTC. Its translation is CASLPQRDRLYGYTF. The gene calls are TRBV27 and TRBJ1-2; 8 bases fit TRBD1. The CDR3 runs to 15 residues. Trimming cost V 8 bases and J 4 bases; bases outside gene matches: 12. Germline V lookup: CDR1 MNHEY, CDR2 SMNVEV (reference sequence).

V gene TRBV7-2 combines with J gene TRBJ2-2; 7 nucleotides align to TRBD2. Germline lookup yields CDR1 SGHTA and CDR2 FQGNSA. V lost 6 bases and J lost 0; bases outside the gene matches: 4. This CDR3 contains 15 residues. The CDR3 DNA reads TGTGCCAGCAGACGGCGGGGGACGAACACCGGGGAGCTGTTTTTT. It codes for CASRRRGTNTGELFF.

This clone was detected only once. This chain joins TRBV7-2 and TRBJ2-7; TRBD2 matches 9 bases. The CDR3 extends over 14 amino acids. With V trimmed by 4 bases and J by 2 bases, 3 bases remained unmatched. CDR1 SGHTA and CDR2 FQGNSA come from the germline V gene. CDR3 in DNA: TGTGCCAGCAGCTCAATAGCGGGAGCCTACGAGCAGTACTTC. Translating gives CASSSIAGAYEQYF.

The V call is TRBV4-1, the J call TRBJ1-4, with TRBD1 matching 7 bases. The V gene end was trimmed by 1 base and the J gene end by 5 bases; junction bases not matched to a gene: 4. The CDR3 loop spans 15 amino acids. Germline V gene lookup returns CDR1 MGHRA and CDR2 YSYEKL. The CDR3 protein is CASSQGTGENEKLFF. The CDR3 DNA reads TGCGCCAGCAGCCAAGGGACAGGAGAAAATGAAAAACTGTTTTTT.

The V call is TRBV6-5, the J call TRBJ1-1; D not resolved. V was trimmed by 2 bases and J by 1 base, leaving 11 bases between them. The length of the CDR3 is 15 residues. CDR1 and CDR2 (germline): MNHEY, SVGAGI. The DNA for the CDR3 is TGTGCCAGCAGTTACATTCTGACACGGAACACTGAAGCTTTCTTT. It yields the protein CASSYILTRNTEAFF.

V usage is TRBV6-5 and J usage is TRBJ2-7, with 9 bases lining up with TRBD2. Germline V CDR1 and CDR2: MNHEY, SVGAGI. The CDR3 is 15 amino acids. J was trimmed by 3 bases and V by 0 bases; bases with no gene match: 3. This chain's CDR3 is CASSYSGSGSYEQYF. The CDR3 region has the DNA TGTGCCAGCAGTTACTCGGGTAGCGGGAGCTACGAGCAGTACTTC.

This clone appeared a single time. The V call is TRBV9, the J call TRBJ2-2, with D tentatively TRBD2 (6 bases). CDR3 size: 14 residues. V dropped 2 bases and J dropped 6 bases, with 11 bases sitting between them. In germline, CDR1 is SGDLS, CDR2 YYNGEE. The CDR3 nucleotides read TGTGCCAGCAGCGTGGGCGGGATGGCCGGGGAGCTGTTTTTT. Amino acids: CASSVGGMAGELFF. The full variable domain, rest sourced from reference TRBV9 and TRBJ2-2, is DSGVTQTPKHLITATGQRVTLRCSPRSGDLSVYWYQQSLDQGLQFLIQYYNGEERAKGNILERFSAQQFPDLHSELNLSSLELGDSALYFCASSVGGMAGELFFGEGSRLTVL.

CDR3 in DNA: TGTGCCAGCAGCAAAGTGGCAGGGGCTAGCGGGAGGGCAGTCTACAATGAGCAGTTCTTC. Translation: CASSKVAGASGRAVYNEQFF. The chain combines TRBV21-1 with TRBJ2-1; the D call TRBD2 from the table was never checked on the DNA. TRBV21-1 is flagged as a pseudogene. The CDR3 consists of 20 residues.

The chain is built from TRBV28 and TRBJ2-7; tentatively, D is TRBD2 (5 bases). CDR3 length equals 12 residues. Trimming took 2 bases from V and 11 from J, leaving 13 bases between them. Germline-derived CDR1 and CDR2 are MDHEN and SYDVKM. CDR3 loop: CASSLRAGREYF. The CDR3 nucleotides are TGTGCCAGCAGTTTACGAGCTGGGCGGGAGTACTTC.

This clone was counted a single time. The chain employs TRBV10-1 and TRBJ2-1; 7 nucleotides align to TRBD1. V shed 5 bases, J shed 4 bases, and the junction held 8 bases outside the gene matches. This CDR3 has 15 residues. Germline V gives CDR1 WNHNN, CDR2 SYGVQD (reference sequence). CDR3 sequence (DNA): TGCGCCAGCAGTCTTATACAGGGGCCATACAATGAGCAGTTCTTC. Residues: CASSLIQGPYNEQFF.

This clone has a handful of counts. The V gene is TRBV10-1, the J gene TRBJ2-1, with D maybe TRBD2 (7 bases). The V end lost 3 bases, the J end lost 8 bases, and 17 bases lay between the germline ends. This CDR3 region has 15 residues. Germline loops: CDR1 WNHNN, CDR2 SYGVQD (reference sequence). CDR3 sequence: CASSDTGRALDEQFF. The CDR3 nucleotides are TGCGCCAGCAGTGACACAGGGAGGGCTTTGGATGAGCAGTTCTTC.

The chain links TRBV15 to TRBJ2-1; TRBD2 agrees at 10 bases. Germline values: CDR1 LNHNV, CDR2 YYDKDF (reference sequence). With V trimmed by 3 bases and J by 1 base, 21 bases remained unmatched. The CDR3 has 22 amino acids. The CDR3 nucleotides are TGTGCCACCAGCAGTACCCTAGCGGGAGATCCGATCCATTTAGGGTCCTACAATGAGCAGTTCTTC. This sequence encodes CATSSTLAGDPIHLGSYNEQFF.

This rearrangement joins TRBV3-1 (or the pseudogene TRBV3-2) to TRBJ1-2; D gene unclear. The length of the CDR3 is 13 residues. V was shortened by 4 bases and J by 7 bases, with 13 bases between the two germline ends. From germline, CDR1 is LGHDT and CDR2 YNNKEL (reference sequence). The CDR3 loop reads CASSPPRRVGYTF. As DNA, the CDR3 is TGTGCCAGCAGCCCCCCGCGGCGGGTTGGCTACACCTTC.

The V call is TRBV7-2, the J call TRBJ2-1; maybe TRBD1 (5 bases). CDR1 and CDR2 (germline): SGHTA, FQGNSA. Trimming stripped 4 bases from V and 3 bases from J, with 7 bases between. CDR3 length: 13 amino acids. The CDR3 region has the DNA TGTGCCAGCAGCTATGACAGCTACAATGAGCAGTTCTTC. It translates to CASSYDSYNEQFF. Full variable domain (rest looked up from reference TRBV7-2 and TRBJ2-1): GAGVSQSPSNKVTEKGKDVELRCDPISGHTALYWYRQSLGQGLEFLIYFQGNSAPDKSGLPSDRFSAERTGGSVSTLTIQRTQQEDSAVYLCASSYDSYNEQFFGPGTRLTVL.

This chain joins TRBV6-6 and TRBJ2-1; 12 bases agree with TRBD2. CDR3 length: 17 residues. Germline V CDR1 and CDR2: MNHNY, SVGAGI (reference sequence). J was trimmed by 5 bases and V by 5 bases; bases with no gene match: 10. The CDR3 is CASSRRTSGILNNEQFF. The DNA of the CDR3 is TGTGCCAGCAGTCGCAGGACTAGCGGGATACTTAACAATGAGCAGTTCTTC.